These T cell receptor beta chains were read from a single sample in a study of blood T cell repertoires in COVID-19. Sequencing used immunoSEQ multiplex PCR; TCRdb keeps in-frame clones, though not all of them. The data hold 90,000 to 120,000 clones, with 89% observed a single time. The sequencing sample was made of peripheral blood. The receptors shown here come from a man in his forties or fifties with active or convalescent COVID-19. Both conserved end residues are part of each CDR3. Fields, in order: CDR3 protein, CDR3 DNA, clone size, D gene, J gene, V gene. The D gene is left open where the match is weak. A row's size may be missing; if present it is once, few, many or a size class.

CDR3 protein: CASSQGTGRGNEKLFF; CDR3 DNA: TGTGCCAGCAGCCAAGGGACAGGGCGGGGTAATGAAAAACTGTTTTTT; clone size: .; D gene: TRBD1; J gene: TRBJ1-4; V gene: TRBV28
CDR3 protein: CASSPYPGQHEAFF; CDR3 DNA: TGCGCCAGCAGTCCTTATCCGGGACAGCACGAAGCTTTCTTT; clone size: .; D gene: TRBD1; J gene: TRBJ1-1; V gene: TRBV5-1
CDR3 protein: CASGRLALTDTQYF; CDR3 DNA: TGTGCCAGCGGTCGACTAGCGCTCACAGATACGCAGTATTTT; clone size: .; D gene: TRBD2; J gene: TRBJ2-3; V gene: TRBV27
CDR3 protein: CASSPKRGLGGELFF; CDR3 DNA: TGTGCCAGCAGCCCCAAACGGGGGTTAGGAGGGGAGCTGTTTTTT; clone size: .; D gene: .; J gene: TRBJ2-2; V gene: TRBV13
CDR3 protein: CASSYRTLAGRTDTQYF; CDR3 DNA: TGTGCCAGCAGTTACCGAACACTAGCGGGTCGCACAGATACGCAGTATTTT; clone size: few; D gene: TRBD2; J gene: TRBJ2-3; V gene: TRBV6-2/TRBV6-3
CDR3 protein: CASSTSTGHSYEQYF; CDR3 DNA: TGTGCCAGTAGTACGTCAACAGGGCACTCCTACGAGCAGTACTTC; clone size: .; D gene: .; J gene: TRBJ2-7; V gene: TRBV19
CDR3 protein: CASKPAIGNTIYF; CDR3 DNA: TGTGCCAGCAAGCCCGCCATCGGAAACACCATATATTTT; clone size: .; D gene: .; J gene: TRBJ1-3; V gene: TRBV28
CDR3 protein: CASKGRAAGYTF; CDR3 DNA: TGTGCCAGCAAGGGGAGGGCAGCAGGCTACACCTTC; clone size: .; D gene: .; J gene: TRBJ1-2; V gene: TRBV3-1/TRBV3-2
CDR3 protein: CASSPISEAYEQYF; CDR3 DNA: TGTGCCAGCAGTCCGATCTCAGAGGCCTACGAGCAGTACTTC; clone size: once; D gene: .; J gene: TRBJ2-7; V gene: TRBV28
CDR3 protein: CASSPAGQGLGNQPQHF; CDR3 DNA: TGTGCCAGCAGCCCTGCGGGACAGGGTCTCGGCAATCAGCCCCAGCATTTT; clone size: .; D gene: TRBD1; J gene: TRBJ1-5; V gene: TRBV28
CDR3 protein: CASAGKLTDTQYF; CDR3 DNA: TGTGCCAGCGCGGGGAAACTCACAGATACGCAGTATTTT; clone size: .; D gene: .; J gene: TRBJ2-3; V gene: TRBV6-4
CDR3 protein: CASSQATAGDDGYTF; CDR3 DNA: TGTGCCAGCAGCCAAGCCACTGCGGGGGACGACGGCTACACCTTC; clone size: .; D gene: .; J gene: TRBJ1-2; V gene: TRBV4-2
CDR3 protein: CASSSRPGTSGRSPQYF; CDR3 DNA: TGTGCCAGCAGCTCCAGGCCCGGGACTAGCGGGAGATCACCCCAGTACTTC; clone size: few; D gene: TRBD2; J gene: TRBJ2-5; V gene: TRBV7-2
CDR3 protein: CASSLDPGREKNIQYF; CDR3 DNA: TGTGCCAGCAGCTTAGATCCTGGCAGGGAAAAAAACATTCAGTACTTC; clone size: once; D gene: .; J gene: TRBJ2-4; V gene: TRBV7-9
CDR3 protein: CASSFAGGNEQFF; CDR3 DNA: TGTGCCAGCAGCTTCGCGGGAGGGAATGAGCAGTTCTTC; clone size: .; D gene: TRBD2; J gene: TRBJ2-1; V gene: TRBV7-2
CDR3 protein: CASSLWGLPRDEQYF; CDR3 DNA: TGTGCCAGCAGTTTATGGGGACTTCCTAGGGACGAGCAGTACTTC; clone size: .; D gene: .; J gene: TRBJ2-7; V gene: TRBV27
CDR3 protein: CAISDKVSGQGSGNTIYF; CDR3 DNA: TGTGCCATCAGTGATAAAGTCTCTGGACAGGGGTCTGGAAACACCATATATTTT; clone size: .; D gene: TRBD1; J gene: TRBJ1-3; V gene: TRBV10-3
CDR3 protein: CASSPGTGAVGYEKLFF; CDR3 DNA: TGTGCCAGCAGTCCCGGGACAGGAGCAGTGGGGTATGAAAAACTGTTTTTT; clone size: .; D gene: TRBD1; J gene: TRBJ1-4; V gene: TRBV28
CDR3 protein: CASKRETGMADTQYF; CDR3 DNA: TGTGCCAGCAAACGGGAGACAGGGATGGCAGATACGCAGTATTTT; clone size: .; D gene: .; J gene: TRBJ2-3; V gene: TRBV2
CDR3 protein: CASSNSGSGYEQYF; CDR3 DNA: TGTGCCAGCAGCAATAGCGGGAGTGGGTACGAGCAGTACTTC; clone size: .; D gene: TRBD2; J gene: TRBJ2-7; V gene: TRBV7-3
CDR3 protein: CASSYAGTGNYGYTF; CDR3 DNA: TGTGCCAGCAGTTACGCCGGGACAGGGAACTATGGCTACACCTTC; clone size: .; D gene: TRBD1; J gene: TRBJ1-2; V gene: TRBV6-5
CDR3 protein: CASSRTSEKLFF; CDR3 DNA: TGTGCCAGCAGTAGAACAAGTGAAAAACTGTTTTTT; clone size: .; D gene: .; J gene: TRBJ1-4; V gene: TRBV6-5
CDR3 protein: CASSPSGSIYEQYF; CDR3 DNA: TGTGCCAGCAGCCCGAGCGGGAGTATCTACGAGCAGTACTTC; clone size: .; D gene: TRBD2; J gene: TRBJ2-7; V gene: TRBV9
CDR3 protein: CASSPSGTGEPGQPQHF; CDR3 DNA: TGCGCCAGCAGCCCCAGCGGGACAGGGGAACCGGGTCAGCCCCAGCATTTT; clone size: few; D gene: TRBD1; J gene: TRBJ1-5; V gene: TRBV4-1
CDR3 protein: CASSQRLAPLNEQFF; CDR3 DNA: TGTGCCAGCAGCCAGAGACTAGCGCCCCTCAATGAGCAGTTCTTC; clone size: .; D gene: TRBD2; J gene: TRBJ2-1; V gene: TRBV9
CDR3 protein: CASSRTGQAFF; CDR3 DNA: TGTGCCAGCAGCCGGACAGGCCAAGCTTTCTTT; clone size: .; D gene: TRBD1; J gene: TRBJ1-1; V gene: TRBV5-6
CDR3 protein: CATSRPRMGGSYNEQFF; CDR3 DNA: TGTGCCACCAGCAGACCACGTATGGGGGGCTCCTACAATGAGCAGTTCTTC; clone size: .; D gene: .; J gene: TRBJ2-1; V gene: TRBV15
CDR3 protein: CASSLSTDHYEQYF; CDR3 DNA: TGTGCCAGCAGCTTATCGACAGACCACTACGAGCAGTACTTC; clone size: .; D gene: .; J gene: TRBJ2-7; V gene: TRBV7-9
CDR3 protein: CASSLAGLSTGELFF; CDR3 DNA: TGTGCCAGCAGCTTAGCTGGACTGTCCACCGGGGAGCTGTTTTTT; clone size: .; D gene: .; J gene: TRBJ2-2; V gene: TRBV11-2
CDR3 protein: CASKRTTSGVEQFF; CDR3 DNA: TGTGCCAGCAAACGGACTACCAGCGGGGTTGAGCAGTTCTTC; clone size: .; D gene: TRBD2; J gene: TRBJ2-1; V gene: TRBV6-5
CDR3 protein: CSVLTDSYGYTF; CDR3 DNA: TGCAGCGTTTTAACAGACAGCTATGGCTACACCTTC; clone size: .; D gene: .; J gene: TRBJ1-2; V gene: TRBV29-1
CDR3 protein: CASSLPIDSRYEQYF; CDR3 DNA: TGTGCCAGCAGTCTCCCAATCGACAGCCGCTACGAGCAGTACTTC; clone size: .; D gene: .; J gene: TRBJ2-7; V gene: TRBV28
CDR3 protein: CASSIAHGGLKIYEQYF; CDR3 DNA: TGTGCCAGTAGTATCGCCCATGGGGGACTGAAAATCTACGAGCAGTACTTC; clone size: .; D gene: .; J gene: TRBJ2-7; V gene: TRBV19
CDR3 protein: CASSPYTGAQHF; CDR3 DNA: TGTGCCAGCAGCCCCTACACGGGAGCCCAGCATTTT; clone size: .; D gene: .; J gene: TRBJ1-5; V gene: TRBV28
CDR3 protein: CASSQLLAKNIQYF; CDR3 DNA: TGTGCCAGCAGCCAACTACTAGCCAAAAACATTCAGTACTTC; clone size: .; D gene: .; J gene: TRBJ2-4; V gene: TRBV28
CDR3 protein: CASSSLAGEGSYNEQFF; CDR3 DNA: TGCGCCAGCAGCTCACTAGCGGGAGAAGGCTCCTACAATGAGCAGTTCTTC; clone size: .; D gene: TRBD2; J gene: TRBJ2-1; V gene: TRBV5-1
CDR3 protein: CASSSSGEAVEQYF; CDR3 DNA: TGTGCCAGCAGCTCCTCCGGGGAAGCGGTCGAGCAGTACTTC; clone size: .; D gene: .; J gene: TRBJ2-7; V gene: TRBV5-5
CDR3 protein: CAIRATGSPGNTIYF; CDR3 DNA: TGTGCCATCAGGGCGACAGGAAGCCCTGGAAACACCATATATTTT; clone size: once; D gene: .; J gene: TRBJ1-3; V gene: TRBV10-3
CDR3 protein: CASSLSGRAGELFF; CDR3 DNA: TGTGCCAGCAGCTTGAGTGGGAGGGCCGGGGAGCTGTTTTTT; clone size: .; D gene: TRBD2; J gene: TRBJ2-2; V gene: TRBV7-9
CDR3 protein: CASLQGADTQYF; CDR3 DNA: TGTGCCAGCCTCCAGGGGGCAGATACGCAGTATTTT; clone size: .; D gene: TRBD1; J gene: TRBJ2-3; V gene: TRBV12-3/TRBV12-4
CDR3 protein: CASSLSPAGGPYNEQFF; CDR3 DNA: TGTGCCAGCAGTTTATCGCCAGCGGGAGGGCCCTACAATGAGCAGTTCTTC; clone size: .; D gene: TRBD2; J gene: TRBJ2-1; V gene: TRBV28
CDR3 protein: CAISEGQLEETQYF; CDR3 DNA: TGTGCCATCAGTGAGGGACAACTGGAGGAGACCCAGTACTTC; clone size: .; D gene: .; J gene: TRBJ2-5; V gene: TRBV10-3
CDR3 protein: CASSLDPPPSTEAFF; CDR3 DNA: TGTGCCAGCAGCTTGGATCCACCCCCGAGCACTGAAGCTTTCTTT; clone size: .; D gene: .; J gene: TRBJ1-1; V gene: TRBV5-4
CDR3 protein: CASSGQMNTEAFF; CDR3 DNA: TGTGCCAGCAGCGGACAGATGAACACTGAAGCTTTCTTT; clone size: .; D gene: .; J gene: TRBJ1-1; V gene: TRBV6-5
CDR3 protein: CASSIRTGTGELFF; CDR3 DNA: TGTGCCAGCTCTATCCGGACGGGGACCGGGGAGCTGTTTTTT; clone size: .; D gene: .; J gene: TRBJ2-2; V gene: TRBV18
CDR3 protein: CASSLSPSSYEQYF; CDR3 DNA: TGTGCCAGCAGCCTCAGTCCCAGCTCCTACGAGCAGTACTTC; clone size: .; D gene: .; J gene: TRBJ2-7; V gene: TRBV11-2
CDR3 protein: CASSTLGRGTSGPTGELFF; CDR3 DNA: TGTGCCAGTAGCACCCTGGGCCGCGGGACTAGCGGTCCCACCGGGGAGCTGTTTTTT; clone size: .; D gene: TRBD2; J gene: TRBJ2-2; V gene: TRBV19
CDR3 protein: CASIDRGLSSGNTIYF; CDR3 DNA: TGCGCCAGCATCGACAGGGGGCTCAGCTCTGGAAACACCATATATTTT; clone size: .; D gene: TRBD1; J gene: TRBJ1-3; V gene: TRBV10-2
CDR3 protein: CASSSRQGGNQPQHF; CDR3 DNA: TGTGCCAGCAGCTCCCGACAGGGGGGCAATCAGCCCCAGCATTTT; clone size: .; D gene: TRBD1; J gene: TRBJ1-5; V gene: TRBV7-8
CDR3 protein: CASSLDSVTISYGYTF; CDR3 DNA: TGTGCCAGCAGCTTAGATTCCGTCACAATTTCTTATGGCTACACCTTC; clone size: .; D gene: .; J gene: TRBJ1-2; V gene: TRBV7-2